This is a list of T cell receptor beta chains from one sample in a study of T-cell memory formation after mild COVID-19. TCRdb re-called the 5' RACE reads through MiXCR, storing one row per CDR3 protein. The sample shows roughly 80,000 distinct CDR3 sequences, nearly 25% of them seen only once. The specimen was PBMCs or a T cell subset sorted from them (not recorded which). The receptor set was obtained from a man younger than 35 who had mild COVID-19 (a few samples of this study predate the infection). Cell type and time point are not known. CDR3s include the opening cysteine and the closing phenylalanine or tryptophan. Each record gives: D gene, V gene, clone size, J gene, CDR3 protein, CDR3 DNA. The D gene is left open where the match is weak. Some rows have no size entry. The others give once, few or many, or a class for an expanded clone.

D: .
V: TRBV4-2
size: .
J: TRBJ1-5
CDR3: CASSQGRNSNQPQHF
DNA: TGTGCCAGCAGCCAAGGACGGAATAGCAATCAGCCCCAGCATTTT

D: .
V: TRBV7-9
size: .
J: TRBJ1-4
CDR3: CASSFFSNEKLFF
DNA: TGTGCCAGCAGCTTCTTCTCAAATGAAAAACTGTTTTTT

D: .
V: TRBV15
size: few
J: TRBJ1-3
CDR3: CATSRDRLTGNTIYF
DNA: TGTGCCACCAGCAGAGATCGACTGACCGGAAACACCATATATTTT

D: TRBD2
V: TRBV7-9
size: few
J: TRBJ2-2
CDR3: CASSPVNSGYTGELFF
DNA: TGTGCCAGCAGCCCCGTTAATAGCGGGTACACCGGGGAGCTGTTTTTT

D: .
V: TRBV5-1
size: .
J: TRBJ2-5
CDR3: CASSLGSIAGETQYF
DNA: TGCGCCAGCAGCTTGGGCAGCATCGCTGGGGAGACCCAGTACTTC

D: .
V: TRBV29-1
size: .
J: TRBJ2-2
CDR3: CSVRLGDTGELFF
DNA: TGCAGCGTACGACTAGGAGACACCGGGGAGCTGTTTTTT

D: .
V: TRBV7-9
size: .
J: TRBJ1-1
CDR3: CASSYLSGVTEAFF
DNA: TGTGCCAGCAGCTATCTTTCAGGGGTCACTGAAGCTTTCTTT

D: TRBD1
V: TRBV27
size: few
J: TRBJ2-7
CDR3: CASSSGTGWGEQYF
DNA: TGTGCCAGCAGTTCAGGGACAGGGTGGGGCGAGCAGTACTTC

D: .
V: TRBV4-3
size: .
J: TRBJ2-7
CDR3: CASSQESGYEQYF
DNA: TGCGCCAGCAGCCAAGAGTCCGGCTACGAGCAGTACTTC

D: .
V: TRBV12-3/TRBV12-4
size: .
J: TRBJ2-1
CDR3: CASTSMGEQFF
DNA: TGTGCCAGCACAAGTATGGGTGAGCAGTTCTTC

D: TRBD1
V: TRBV7-2
size: .
J: TRBJ1-2
CDR3: CASSRTGENYGYTF
DNA: TGTGCCAGCAGCCGGACAGGGGAGAACTATGGCTACACCTTC

D: .
V: TRBV4-2
size: many
J: TRBJ1-5
CDR3: CASSHLGGGDQPQHF
DNA: TGTGCCAGCAGCCACCTGGGGGGGGGAGATCAGCCCCAGCATTTT

D: .
V: TRBV2
size: .
J: TRBJ2-5
CDR3: CASRGEIEETQYF
DNA: TGTGCCAGCAGGGGAGAAATCGAAGAGACCCAGTACTTC

D: .
V: TRBV7-9
size: .
J: TRBJ2-5
CDR3: CASSLDWGNQETQYF
DNA: TGTGCCAGCAGCTTGGACTGGGGAAACCAAGAGACCCAGTACTTC

D: TRBD1
V: TRBV7-9
size: .
J: TRBJ1-5
CDR3: CASSGTVNQPQHF
DNA: TGTGCCAGCAGCGGGACAGTCAATCAGCCCCAGCATTTT

D: .
V: TRBV6-5
size: few
J: TRBJ1-2
CDR3: CASSQTDYGYTF
DNA: TGTGCCAGCAGTCAAACTGACTATGGCTACACCTTC

D: .
V: TRBV12-3/TRBV12-4
size: .
J: TRBJ2-3
CDR3: CASSFGDSTDTQYF
DNA: TGTGCCAGCAGTTTTGGGGATAGCACAGATACGCAGTATTTT

D: .
V: TRBV4-3
size: few
J: TRBJ2-1
CDR3: CASSAEKRTSYSSYNEQFF
DNA: TGCGCCAGCAGCGCCGAGAAGAGAACTAGCTATAGCTCCTACAATGAGCAGTTCTTC

D: .
V: TRBV12-3/TRBV12-4
size: few
J: TRBJ2-3
CDR3: CASTSVGTDTQYF
DNA: TGTGCCAGCACCTCAGTCGGCACAGATACGCAGTATTTT

D: .
V: TRBV9
size: .
J: TRBJ2-2
CDR3: CASSVDRAAGELFF
DNA: TGTGCCAGCAGCGTAGATCGCGCTGCCGGGGAGCTGTTTTTT

D: .
V: TRBV24-1
size: few
J: TRBJ1-4
CDR3: CATSPNEKLFF
DNA: TGTGCCACCAGTCCGAATGAAAAACTGTTTTTT

D: TRBD1
V: TRBV4-1
size: few
J: TRBJ2-6
CDR3: CASSQRAGGTGANVLTF
DNA: TGCGCCAGCAGCCAAAGGGCAGGGGGTACCGGGGCCAACGTCCTGACTTTC

D: TRBD1
V: TRBV7-6
size: .
J: TRBJ2-1
CDR3: CASSSYRGPVAEQFF
DNA: TGTGCCAGCAGCTCCTACAGGGGCCCAGTAGCCGAGCAGTTCTTC

D: .
V: TRBV7-6
size: .
J: TRBJ2-7
CDR3: CASSQGGRPYEQYF
DNA: TGTGCCAGCAGCCAGGGGGGGCGCCCCTACGAGCAGTACTTC

D: .
V: TRBV20-1
size: .
J: TRBJ2-1
CDR3: CSALGGNEQFF
DNA: TGCAGTGCCCTCGGTGGCAATGAGCAGTTCTTC

D: TRBD1
V: TRBV5-6
size: .
J: TRBJ2-2
CDR3: CASSPVDRANTGELFF
DNA: TGTGCCAGCAGCCCGGTGGACAGGGCGAACACCGGGGAGCTGTTTTTT

D: .
V: TRBV20-1
size: .
J: TRBJ1-1
CDR3: CSASRLREIPEAFF
DNA: TGCAGTGCTAGTCGCCTCCGGGAGATTCCTGAAGCTTTCTTT

D: .
V: TRBV19
size: .
J: TRBJ1-5
CDR3: CASSTQPWDKGNQPQHF
DNA: TGTGCCAGTAGTACCCAACCCTGGGACAAGGGCAATCAGCCCCAGCATTTT

D: .
V: TRBV6-6
size: few
J: TRBJ2-1
CDR3: CASSYLGDEQFF
DNA: TGTGCCAGCAGTTACTTAGGGGATGAGCAGTTCTTC

D: .
V: TRBV18
size: .
J: TRBJ2-7
CDR3: CASSSGETGQYF
DNA: TGTGCCAGCTCATCGGGGGAGACAGGGCAGTACTTC

D: TRBD1
V: TRBV11-2
size: .
J: TRBJ1-4
CDR3: CASSLVGQARGKLFF
DNA: TGTGCCAGCAGCTTAGTAGGACAGGCCAGGGGAAAACTGTTTTTT

D: .
V: TRBV7-6
size: .
J: TRBJ2-1
CDR3: CASSDKRDGQQFF
DNA: TGTGCCAGCAGCGATAAACGGGACGGGCAGCAGTTCTTC

D: TRBD2
V: TRBV7-3
size: few
J: TRBJ2-1
CDR3: CASSFSGGGYNEQFF
DNA: TGTGCCAGCAGCTTTAGCGGGGGGGGCTACAATGAGCAGTTCTTC

D: .
V: TRBV7-9
size: few
J: TRBJ2-2
CDR3: CASSRDSVVRELFF
DNA: TGTGCCAGCAGCCGGGACTCAGTGGTGCGGGAGCTGTTTTTT

D: .
V: TRBV29-1
size: .
J: TRBJ2-7
CDR3: CSVVGRDPNPYEQYF
DNA: TGCAGCGTTGTAGGCCGGGACCCGAACCCCTACGAGCAGTACTTC

D: .
V: TRBV3-1
size: .
J: TRBJ1-3
CDR3: CASSQDQADMSSGNTIYF
DNA: TGTGCCAGCAGCCAAGATCAGGCGGATATGAGCTCTGGAAACACCATATATTTT

D: .
V: TRBV5-5
size: .
J: TRBJ2-7
CDR3: CASSLGQDEQYF
DNA: TGTGCCAGCAGCTTGGGTCAGGACGAGCAGTACTTC

D: TRBD1
V: TRBV12-3/TRBV12-4
size: .
J: TRBJ2-5
CDR3: CASSGDSGGETQYF
DNA: TGTGCCAGCAGCGGGGACAGTGGGGGAGAGACCCAGTACTTC

D: .
V: TRBV6-6
size: .
J: TRBJ2-5
CDR3: CASSYSNPGGGKETQYF
DNA: TGTGCCAGCAGTTACTCAAACCCAGGGGGAGGTAAAGAGACCCAGTACTTC

D: .
V: TRBV6-2/TRBV6-3
size: few
J: TRBJ1-1
CDR3: CAITSGPEAFF
DNA: TGTGCGATAACCTCAGGACCTGAAGCTTTCTTT

D: .
V: TRBV7-8
size: .
J: TRBJ1-1
CDR3: CASRGKGGNTEAFF
DNA: TGTGCCAGCAGGGGAAAGGGGGGGAACACTGAAGCTTTCTTT